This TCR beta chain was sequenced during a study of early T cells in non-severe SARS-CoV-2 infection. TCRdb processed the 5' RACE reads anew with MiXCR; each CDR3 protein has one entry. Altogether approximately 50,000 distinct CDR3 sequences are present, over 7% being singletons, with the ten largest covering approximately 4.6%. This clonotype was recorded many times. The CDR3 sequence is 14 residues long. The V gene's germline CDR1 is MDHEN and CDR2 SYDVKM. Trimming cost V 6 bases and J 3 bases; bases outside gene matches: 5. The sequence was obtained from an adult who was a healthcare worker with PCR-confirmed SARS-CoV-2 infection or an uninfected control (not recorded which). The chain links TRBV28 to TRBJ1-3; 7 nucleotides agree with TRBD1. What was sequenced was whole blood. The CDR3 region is CASRDRFLGNTIYF. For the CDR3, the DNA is TGTGCCAGCAGGGACAGGTTCCTTGGAAACACCATATATTTT. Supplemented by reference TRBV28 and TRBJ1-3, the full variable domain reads DVKVTQSSRYLVKRTGEKVFLECVQDMDHENMFWYRQDPGLGLRLIYFSYDVKMKEKGDIPEGYSVSREKKERFSLILESASTNQTSMYLCASRDRFLGNTIYFGEGSWLTVV.